This TCR beta chain was found in a study of T cells in Graves' hyperthyroidism and ophthalmopathy. Study-wide context: The authors collected peripheral blood at initial diagnosis, before any treatment.

This clonotype was counted at least ten times. Its antigen is currently unknown. This CDR3 has 24 amino acids. Germline CDR1 SGHNT, CDR2 YYREEE (reference sequence). The V gene lost 2 bases and the J gene lost 1 base, with 39 bases spanning the gap. General study results and limits: Ophthalmopathy cases were set apart from stable hyperthyroidism by a 13 V-J model.

The investigators amplified TCR beta CDR3 regions from RNA transcripts. The HTBI primer set was used in a first-round RT-PCR of the TCR CDR3. MiXCR, run by TCRdb on the multiplex PCR reads, gives a single entry per CDR3 protein. The table lists roughly 240,000 distinct CDR3 sequences, about a sixth of them singletons, with 28% in the top ten. Patients were excluded because of uncontrolled infection, other autoimmune disease, pregnancy or lactation. The receptor was isolated from a woman between 18 and 29 years old with Graves' ophthalmopathy. The sequencing sample was made of blood. The rearrangement links TRBV5-4 to TRBJ1-1, with D perhaps matching TRBD1 (6 bases). The CDR3 DNA reads TGTGCCAGCAGCTTTAAAACCCTCTTTCAGACGGACAGCTCGCCCTCTCTACGGAACACTGAAGCTTTCTTT. Encoded protein: CASSFKTLFQTDSSPSLRNTEAFF.